The source of this T cell receptor (beta chain) is a study of cytomegalovirus exposure and HLA in healthy donors. Findings and caveats of the study: The tendency of first-cohort TCR clusters to co-occur in the 120 validation repertoires was the finding of a later analysis. Reports credit the classifier with highly specific, highly sensitive diagnosis of cytomegalovirus status. There were some public TCRs occurring in many donors, but most TCR sequences were rare.

Profiled with immunoSEQ multiplex PCR; TCRdb holds only in-frame clones, not every one. The sample contains 150,000 to 200,000 clones, about 79% of which appear only once. Points on this clone: The antigen is undetermined.

From germline, CDR1 is SGHRS and CDR2 YFSETQ. This CDR3 is 16 amino acids long. V shed 2 bases, J shed 7 bases, and the junction held 14 bases outside the gene matches. This chain links TRBV5-1 with TRBJ2-7; 8 bases match TRBD2. The sample consisted of PBMCs. The clonotype was recovered from a woman younger than 45 in good health and CMV-seropositive. For the CDR3, the DNA is TGCGCCAGCAGCTTCCGGGAGGGCGGGGGCGTGCGTGAGCAGTACTTC. Protein product: CASSFREGGGVREQYF.